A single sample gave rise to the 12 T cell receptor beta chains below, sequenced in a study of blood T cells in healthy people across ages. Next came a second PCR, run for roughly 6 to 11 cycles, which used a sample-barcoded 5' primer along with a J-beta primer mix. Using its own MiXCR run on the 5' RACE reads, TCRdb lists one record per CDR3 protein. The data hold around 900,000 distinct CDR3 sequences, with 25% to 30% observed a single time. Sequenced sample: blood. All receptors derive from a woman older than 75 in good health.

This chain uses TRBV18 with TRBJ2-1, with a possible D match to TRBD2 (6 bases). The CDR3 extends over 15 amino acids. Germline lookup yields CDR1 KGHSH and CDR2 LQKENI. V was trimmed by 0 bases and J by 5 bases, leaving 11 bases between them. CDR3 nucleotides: TGTGCCAGCTCACCACCGGAGGGTCAAAACAATGAGCAGTTCTTC. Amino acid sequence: CASSPPEGQNNEQFF.

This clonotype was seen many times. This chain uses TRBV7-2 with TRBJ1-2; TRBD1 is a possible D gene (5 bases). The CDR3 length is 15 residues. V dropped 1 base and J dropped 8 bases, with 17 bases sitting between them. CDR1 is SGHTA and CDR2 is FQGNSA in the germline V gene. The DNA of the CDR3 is TGTGCCAGCAGCTTAGGTGTTGGCAGGGCGGGGGGCTACACCTTC. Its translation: CASSLGVGRAGGYTF. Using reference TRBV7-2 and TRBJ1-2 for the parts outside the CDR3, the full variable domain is GAGVSQSPSNKVTEKGKDVELRCDPISGHTALYWYRQSLGQGLEFLIYFQGNSAPDKSGLPSDRFSAERTGGSVSTLTIQRTQQEDSAVYLCASSLGVGRAGGYTFGSGTRLTVV.

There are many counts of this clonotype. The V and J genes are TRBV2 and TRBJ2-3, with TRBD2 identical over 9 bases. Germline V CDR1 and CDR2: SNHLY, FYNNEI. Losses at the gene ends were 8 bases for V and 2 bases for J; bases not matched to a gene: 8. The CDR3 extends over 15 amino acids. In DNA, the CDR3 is TGTGCCAGCTCCGAGAGGACTAGCGACACAGATACGCAGTATTTT. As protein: CASSERTSDTDTQYF.

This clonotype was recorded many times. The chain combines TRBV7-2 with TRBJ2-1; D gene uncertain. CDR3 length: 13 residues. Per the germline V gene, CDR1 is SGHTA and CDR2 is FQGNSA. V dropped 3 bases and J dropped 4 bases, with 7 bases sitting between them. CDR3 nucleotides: TGTGCCAGCAGCTTTTCTAGATACAATGAGCAGTTCTTC. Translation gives CASSFSRYNEQFF.

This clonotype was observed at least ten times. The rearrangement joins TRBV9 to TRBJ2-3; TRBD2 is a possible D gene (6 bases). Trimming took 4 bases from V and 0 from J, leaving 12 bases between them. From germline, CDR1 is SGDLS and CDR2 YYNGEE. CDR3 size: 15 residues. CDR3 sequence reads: CASSTTGTSTDTQYF. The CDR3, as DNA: TGTGCCAGCAGCACAACCGGGACTAGCACAGATACGCAGTATTTT.

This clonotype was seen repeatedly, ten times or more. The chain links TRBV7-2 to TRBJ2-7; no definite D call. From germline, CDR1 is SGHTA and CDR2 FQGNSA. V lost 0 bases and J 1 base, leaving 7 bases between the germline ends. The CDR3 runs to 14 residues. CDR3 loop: CASSLASQSYEQYF. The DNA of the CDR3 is TGTGCCAGCAGCTTAGCTTCCCAATCCTACGAGCAGTACTTC.

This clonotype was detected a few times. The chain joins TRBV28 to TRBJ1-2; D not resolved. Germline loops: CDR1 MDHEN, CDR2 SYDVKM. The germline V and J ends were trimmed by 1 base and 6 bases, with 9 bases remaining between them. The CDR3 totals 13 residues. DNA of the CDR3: TGTGCCAGCAGTTTATTGCGTAGGAATGGCTACACCTTC. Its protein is CASSLLRRNGYTF.

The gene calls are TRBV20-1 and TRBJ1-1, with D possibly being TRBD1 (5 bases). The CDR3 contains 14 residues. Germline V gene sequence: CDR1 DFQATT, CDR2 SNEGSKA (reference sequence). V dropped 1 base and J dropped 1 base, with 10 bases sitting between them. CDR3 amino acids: CSARGAGRNTEAFF. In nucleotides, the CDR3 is TGCAGTGCTAGAGGAGCAGGGCGGAACACTGAAGCTTTCTTT.

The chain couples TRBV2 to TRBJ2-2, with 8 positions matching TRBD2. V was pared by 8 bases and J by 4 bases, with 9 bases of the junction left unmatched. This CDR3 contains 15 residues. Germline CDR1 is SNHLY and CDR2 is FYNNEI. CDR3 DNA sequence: TGTGCCAGCGGAATGGAGCGGGGGCGCACCGGGGAGCTGTTTTTT. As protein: CASGMERGRTGELFF.

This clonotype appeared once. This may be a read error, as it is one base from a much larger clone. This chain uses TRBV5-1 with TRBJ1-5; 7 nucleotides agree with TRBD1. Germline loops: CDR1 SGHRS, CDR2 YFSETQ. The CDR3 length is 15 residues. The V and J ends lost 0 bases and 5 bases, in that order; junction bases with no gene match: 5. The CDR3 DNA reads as TGCGCCAGCAGCTTGGGGAAAGGGGGCGATCAGCCCCAGCATTTT. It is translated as CASSLGKGGDQPQHF.

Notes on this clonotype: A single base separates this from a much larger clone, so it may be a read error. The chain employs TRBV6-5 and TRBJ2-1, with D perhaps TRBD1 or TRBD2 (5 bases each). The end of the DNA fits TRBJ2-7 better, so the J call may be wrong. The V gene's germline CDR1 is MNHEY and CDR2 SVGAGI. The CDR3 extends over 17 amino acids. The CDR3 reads CASSYSSPGSSYNEQYF. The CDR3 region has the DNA TGTGCCAGCAGTTACTCGTCCCCAGGGAGCTCCTACAATGAGCAGTACTTC.

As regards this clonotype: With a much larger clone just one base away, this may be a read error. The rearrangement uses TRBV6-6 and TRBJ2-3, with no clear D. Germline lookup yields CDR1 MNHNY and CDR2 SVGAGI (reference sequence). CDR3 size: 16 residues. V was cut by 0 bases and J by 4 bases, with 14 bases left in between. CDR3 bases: TGTGCCAGCAGTTACTCGAACTGGGCCTCGGCAGATACGCAGTATTTT. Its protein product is CASSYSNWASADTQYF.